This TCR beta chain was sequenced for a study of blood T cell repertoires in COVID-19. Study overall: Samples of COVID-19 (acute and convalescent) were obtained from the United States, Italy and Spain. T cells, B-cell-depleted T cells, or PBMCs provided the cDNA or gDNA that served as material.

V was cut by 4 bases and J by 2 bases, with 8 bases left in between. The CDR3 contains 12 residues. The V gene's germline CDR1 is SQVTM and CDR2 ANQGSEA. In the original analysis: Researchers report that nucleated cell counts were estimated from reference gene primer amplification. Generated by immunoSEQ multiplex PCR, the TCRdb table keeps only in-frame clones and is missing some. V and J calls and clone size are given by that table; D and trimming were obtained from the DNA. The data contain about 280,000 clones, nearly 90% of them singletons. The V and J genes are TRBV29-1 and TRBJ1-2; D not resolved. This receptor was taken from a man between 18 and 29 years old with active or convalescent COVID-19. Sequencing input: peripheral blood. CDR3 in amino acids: CSVARSNYGYTF. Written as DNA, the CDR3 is TGCAGCGTTGCGAGGAGCAACTATGGCTACACCTTC.